Following are 28 T cell receptor beta chains from one sample sequenced in a study of T cell repertoires and HLA-DP antigens. The antigens for these receptors are not known. Assay: immunoSEQ multiplex PCR; the TCRdb copy retains only in-frame clones and omits some. Of over 100,000 clones in the sample, 80% to 95% were seen once. The sample consisted of CD4+ T cells from PBMCs. These TCRs come from a woman between 18 and 29 years old in good health and CMV-seronegative.

This clone was detected once. V gene TRBV2 combines with J gene TRBJ1-1; possibly TRBD1 for D (6 bases). In germline, CDR1 is SNHLY, CDR2 FYNNEI. The CDR3 contains 15 residues. With 6 bases removed from V and 1 base from J, the gap between germline ends came to 15 bases. Here the CDR3 reads CASRELGHSNTEAFF. In nucleotides, the CDR3 is TGTGCCAGCAGGGAATTGGGACATTCGAACACTGAAGCTTTCTTT.

The chain couples TRBV9 to TRBJ2-3, with 16 bases aligning to TRBD2. Germline V gene data show CDR1 as SGDLS and CDR2 as YYNGEE. CDR3 length equals 15 residues. V dropped 5 bases and J dropped 4; count of bases not matched to a gene: 1. CDR3 DNA sequence: TGTGCCAGCAGTGGGACTAGCGGGAGGGCAGATACGCAGTATTTT. Protein product: CASSGTSGRADTQYF.

The V call is TRBV11-2, the J call TRBJ2-7; 10 bases fit TRBD1. This CDR3 comprises 16 residues. CDR1 is SGHAT, CDR2 FQNNGV, per germline. J lost 3 bases, V lost 5 bases, and 10 bases had no gene match. Here the CDR3 reads CASSQKGDRGHYEQYF. CDR3 DNA sequence: TGTGCCAGCAGCCAGAAGGGGGACAGGGGCCACTACGAGCAGTACTTC.

The J gene is TRBJ1-5, the V gene TRBV28; D gene ambiguous. The CDR3 extends over 17 amino acids. V was pared by 3 bases and J by 5 bases, with 20 bases between. Germline V gene sequence: CDR1 MDHEN, CDR2 SYDVKM. The CDR3 protein is CASSFWQLRGRDQPQHF. CDR3 DNA: TGTGCCAGCAGTTTTTGGCAGCTTAGAGGTCGTGATCAGCCCCAGCATTTT.

V and J are TRBV5-5 and TRBJ1-3, with D perhaps matching TRBD1 (6 bases). In germline, CDR1 is SGHKS, CDR2 YYEKEE (reference sequence). V gave up 0 bases and J gave up 6 bases, with 13 bases separating them. The CDR3 extends over 15 amino acids. DNA of the CDR3: TGTGCCAGCAGCTTGGTTGGGGGGCGAGTAAACACCATATATTTT. Translation: CASSLVGGRVNTIYF.

Notes on this clone: At the DNA level, this CDR3 is encoded by other sequences in the same sample as well. The chain joins TRBV6-5 to TRBJ1-2, with 9 bases lining up with TRBD1. With V trimmed by 5 bases and J by 3 bases, 7 bases remained unmatched. The germline V gene has CDR1 MNHEY and CDR2 SVGAGI. This CDR3 is built from 15 residues. CDR3 nucleotide sequence: TGTGCCAGCAGTCACTGGGACAGGGCGCACTATGGCTACACCTTC. Amino acids: CASSHWDRAHYGYTF.

The rearrangement uses TRBV5-1 and TRBJ1-1, with D perhaps TRBD1 (5 bases). The V end lost 5 bases, the J end lost 1 base, and 18 bases lay between the germline ends. The V gene's germline CDR1 is SGHRS and CDR2 YFSETQ. This CDR3 is 16 amino acids long. The DNA for the CDR3 is TGCGCCAGCAGTCCCGTTCGCGGGACTAAGAACACTGAAGCTTTCTTT. It codes for CASSPVRGTKNTEAFF.

The CDR3 DNA is TGCGCCAGCCACGGACAGGGTTACCTAGCCAAAAACATTCAGTACTTC. It yields the protein CASHGQGYLAKNIQYF. The genes are TRBV5-1 and TRBJ2-4; 8 bases are shared with TRBD1. The CDR3 loop spans 16 amino acids. Germline values: CDR1 SGHRS, CDR2 YFSETQ. V trimming: 7 bases; J trimming: 0 bases; junction bases outside the gene matches: 9. Full variable domain (missing parts from reference TRBV5-1 and TRBJ2-4): KAGVTQTPRYLIKTRGQQVTLSCSPISGHRSVSWYQQTPGQGLQFLFEYFSETQRNKGNFPGRFSGRQFSNSRSEMNVSTLELGDSALYLCASHGQGYLAKNIQYFGAGTRLSVL.

This chain uses TRBV6-6 with TRBJ1-1; 11 bases align to TRBD1. V was pared by 6 bases and J by 6 bases, with 3 bases of the junction left unmatched. Germline CDR1 reads MNHNY; CDR2 reads SVGAGI (reference sequence). The CDR3 is 13 amino acids. CDR3: CASSVGQGAEAFF. In nucleotides, the CDR3 is TGTGCCAGCAGCGTGGGACAGGGGGCTGAAGCTTTCTTT.

This clone has only one observation. The CDR3 reads CSVVRGNTEAFF. CDR3 in DNA: TGCAGCGTTGTTAGGGGAAACACTGAAGCTTTCTTT. The V call is TRBV29-1, the J call TRBJ1-1, with D perhaps matching TRBD1 (5 bases). Looked up from germline, CDR1 is SQVTM and CDR2 is ANQGSEA. V was shortened by 4 bases and J by 2 bases, with 8 bases between the two germline ends. The CDR3 spans 12 residues.

The chain has TRBV9 and TRBJ2-5; D uncertain. The CDR3 runs 15 residues. The germline gives CDR1 SGDLS, CDR2 YYNGEE. V was cut by 0 bases and J by 4 bases, with 13 bases left in between. The CDR3 bases are TGTGCCAGCAGCGTAGGTACTAACCCCTCAGAGACCCAGTACTTC. Translation: CASSVGTNPSETQYF.

CDR3 DNA sequence: TGTGCCTGGAGTGCCAGGGATGGCTACACCTTC. Its translation: CAWSARDGYTF. The chain joins TRBV30 to TRBJ1-2, with TRBD1 as a possible D gene (5 bases). Germline CDR1 and CDR2: GTSNPN and SVGIG (reference sequence). Trimming cost V 1 base and J 6 bases, with 6 bases left between them. The CDR3 runs to 11 residues.

The V and J genes are TRBV6-5 and TRBJ2-1; TRBD1 might be the D (5 bases). CDR1 is MNHEY and CDR2 is SVGAGI in the germline V gene. V was shortened by 11 bases and J by 0 bases, with 14 bases between the two germline ends. The CDR3 is made up of 14 amino acids. This CDR3 is CAAGPVGSYNEQFF. As DNA, the CDR3 is TGTGCCGCAGGGCCGGTGGGCTCCTACAATGAGCAGTTCTTC.

The chain employs TRBV2 and TRBJ2-7, with TRBD2 matching over 8 bases. V dropped 3 bases and J dropped 2; count of bases not matched to a gene: 12. This CDR3 comprises 17 residues. The germline gives CDR1 SNHLY, CDR2 FYNNEI. The CDR3 region is CASSDLGAGETPYEQYF. As DNA, the CDR3 is TGTGCCAGCAGTGACCTGGGAGCGGGAGAGACCCCCTACGAGCAGTACTTC.

This clone showed up just once. The gene calls are TRBV27 and TRBJ2-2; 10 bases align to TRBD2. CDR1 and CDR2 from the germline V gene are MNHEY and SMNVEV (reference sequence). This CDR3 has 17 amino acids. V was pared by 10 bases and J by 5 bases, with 16 bases of the junction left unmatched. CDR3 region: CATTQGSGSGRTGELFF. The CDR3 nucleotides read TGTGCCACCACACAAGGGTCGGGTAGCGGGAGGACCGGGGAGCTGTTTTTT.

The chain is built from TRBV6-6 and TRBJ1-1; D unclear. CDR3 length: 11 residues. V lost 5 bases and J 0 bases, leaving 1 base between the germline ends. Per germline, CDR1 MNHNY and CDR2 SVGAGI (reference sequence). The CDR3 is CASSMNTEAFF. The CDR3 DNA reads as TGTGCCAGCAGTATGAACACTGAAGCTTTCTTT.

The CDR3 sequence: CASSLEGAETQYF. CDR3 nucleotides: TGTGCCAGCAGCTTGGAGGGCGCAGAGACCCAGTACTTC. This chain joins TRBV5-4 and TRBJ2-5; D remains ambiguous. Germline V CDR1 and CDR2: SGHNT, YYREEE (reference sequence). The CDR3 has 13 residues. Trimming left V 0 bases short and J 4 bases short, with 7 bases between.

The J gene is TRBJ2-5, the V gene TRBV12-5, with a weak D call TRBD1 (6 bases). Trimming removed 2 bases from V and 1 base from J, with 20 bases in between. The germline CDR1 and CDR2 sequences are LGHNT and FRNRAP. The CDR3 has 18 residues. The CDR3 DNA reads as TGTGCTAGTGGTTTGCCACCCGGGACAACTAGTATCCAAGAGACCCAGTACTTC. Translated: CASGLPPGTTSIQETQYF. Full variable domain (rest looked up from reference TRBV12-5 and TRBJ2-5): DARVTQTPRHKVTEMGQEVTMRCQPILGHNTVFWYRQTMMQGLELLAYFRNRAPLDDSGMPKDRFSAEMPDATLATLKIQPSEPRDSAVYFCASGLPPGTTSIQETQYFGPGTRLLVL.

The gene calls are TRBV6-5 and TRBJ2-7; perhaps D is TRBD1 or TRBD2 (6 bases each). This CDR3 has 12 residues. V was clipped by 7 bases and J by 7 bases, with 14 bases between them. CDR1 is MNHEY and CDR2 is SVGAGI in the germline V gene. CDR3 region: CASTGGRLEQYF. The CDR3 DNA reads TGTGCCAGCACTGGGGGGCGTCTGGAGCAGTACTTC.

CDR3 bases: TGTGCCAGCACCTTTCAACAGGGAGATGGCTACACCTTC. Amino acids: CASTFQQGDGYTF. This chain uses TRBV5-6 with TRBJ1-2, with D perhaps TRBD1 (6 bases). The V end lost 6 bases, the J end lost 6 bases, and 15 bases lay between the germline ends. Germline CDR1 is SGHDT and CDR2 is YYEEEE. The CDR3 totals 13 residues.

V is TRBV18 and J is TRBJ1-1, with unresolved D. Germline V CDR1 and CDR2: KGHSH, LQKENI. V was pared by 2 bases and J by 5 bases, with 6 bases between. This CDR3 has 12 residues. As DNA, the CDR3 is TGTGCCAGCTCACCATCACGGACTGAAGCTTTCTTT. Translation: CASSPSRTEAFF.

This chain links TRBV11-2 with TRBJ2-3; a possible D gene is TRBD2 (6 bases). The ends were cut back, 8 bases at V and 0 bases at J, with 15 bases in the middle. This CDR3 contains 15 residues. Germline lookup yields CDR1 SGHAT and CDR2 FQNNGV. CDR3: CASGGDWPSTDTQYF. The CDR3 DNA reads TGTGCCAGCGGCGGGGATTGGCCTAGCACAGATACGCAGTATTTT. Based on the CDR3 plus reference TRBV11-2 and TRBJ2-3, the full variable domain is EAGVAQSPRYKIIEKRQSVAFWCNPISGHATLYWYQQILGQGPKLLIQFQNNGVVDDSQLPKDRFSAERLKGVDSTLKIQPAKLEDSAVYLCASGGDWPSTDTQYFGPGTRLTVL.

The J gene is TRBJ2-1, the V gene TRBV7-9; 7 positions agree with TRBD1. Trimming cost V 8 bases and J 4 bases; bases outside gene matches: 11. CDR1 SEHNR and CDR2 FQNEAQ come from the germline V gene (reference sequence). The CDR3 spans 15 residues. CDR3: CASCRDRIIYNEQFF. Here the CDR3 DNA reads TGTGCCAGCTGTCGGGACAGAATTATATACAATGAGCAGTTCTTC.

The CDR3 DNA is TGTGCCAGCAGCCAAGAAGGCACGGGACAGGGGAGTTCACCCCTCCACTTT. Translated: CASSQEGTGQGSSPLHF. The chain combines TRBV14 with TRBJ1-6; 10 bases are shared with TRBD1. The V gene's germline CDR1 is SGHDN and CDR2 FVKESK. This CDR3 is built from 17 residues. V lost 0 bases and J lost 9; bases outside the gene matches: 8. The full variable domain, its missing parts supplied by reference TRBV14 and TRBJ1-6, is EAGVTQFPSHSVIEKGQTVTLRCDPISGHDNLYWYRRVMGKEIKFLLHFVKESKQDESGMPNNRFLAERTGGTYSTLKVQPAELEDSGVYFCASSQEGTGQGSSPLHFGNGTRLTVT.

The chain carries TRBV6-4 and TRBJ2-1; TRBD2 agrees at 12 bases. J was trimmed by 7 bases and V by 5 bases; bases with no gene match: 6. Germline CDR1 and CDR2: MRHNA and SNTAGT. CDR3 size: 15 residues. The chain's CDR3 is CASSLAGGPGNEQFF. Here the CDR3 DNA reads TGTGCCAGCAGTCTAGCGGGAGGGCCCGGAAATGAGCAGTTCTTC.

In this sample, this clone turned up once. The chain combines TRBV2 with TRBJ1-5, with 8 nucleotides matching TRBD1. The germline V gene has CDR1 SNHLY and CDR2 FYNNEI. The ends lost 6 bases at V and 6 bases at J; junction bases unmatched: 7. CDR3 length equals 14 residues. The CDR3, as DNA: TGTGCCAGCAGCGATACAGGGGGGAGTCAGCCCCAGCATTTT. Its protein product is CASSDTGGSQPQHF.

V gene TRBV9 combines with J gene TRBJ2-1; the D gene could be TRBD1 or TRBD2 (6 bases each). The CDR3 has 15 amino acids. With 0 bases removed from V and 3 bases from J, the gap between germline ends came to 10 bases. The germline CDR1 and CDR2 sequences are SGDLS and YYNGEE. The DNA of the CDR3 is TGTGCCAGCAGCGTAGCGGGGGCCTACTACAATGAGCAGTTCTTC. Residues: CASSVAGAYYNEQFF.

The chain carries TRBV7-9 and TRBJ2-2; D is uncertain. The CDR3 has 14 amino acids. Germline loops: CDR1 SEHNR, CDR2 FQNEAQ (reference sequence). Deletions cut 2 bases from V and 4 bases from J, with 8 bases between. The CDR3, as DNA: TGTGCCAGCAGCTTATTAGGCTCCACCGGGGAGCTGTTTTTT. It yields the protein CASSLLGSTGELFF.